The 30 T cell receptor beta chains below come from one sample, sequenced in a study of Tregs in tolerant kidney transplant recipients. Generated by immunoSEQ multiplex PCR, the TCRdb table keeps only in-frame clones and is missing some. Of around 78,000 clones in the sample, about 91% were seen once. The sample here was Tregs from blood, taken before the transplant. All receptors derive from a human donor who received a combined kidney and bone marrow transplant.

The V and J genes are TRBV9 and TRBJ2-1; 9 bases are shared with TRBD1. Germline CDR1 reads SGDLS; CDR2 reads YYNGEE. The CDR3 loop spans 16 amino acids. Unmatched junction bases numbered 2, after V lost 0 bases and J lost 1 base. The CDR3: CASSVVGTGSYNEQFF. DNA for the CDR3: TGTGCCAGCAGCGTAGTGGGGACAGGGTCCTACAATGAGCAGTTCTTC.

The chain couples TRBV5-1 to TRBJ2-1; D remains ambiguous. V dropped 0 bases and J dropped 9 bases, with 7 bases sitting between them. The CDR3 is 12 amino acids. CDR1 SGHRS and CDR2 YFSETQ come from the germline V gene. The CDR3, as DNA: TGCGCCAGCAGCTTGGGGCCGAGTGAGCAGTTCTTC. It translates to CASSLGPSEQFF. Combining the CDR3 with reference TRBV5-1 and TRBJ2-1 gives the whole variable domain KAGVTQTPRYLIKTRGQQVTLSCSPISGHRSVSWYQQTPGQGLQFLFEYFSETQRNKGNFPGRFSGRQFSNSRSEMNVSTLELGDSALYLCASSLGPSEQFFGPGTRLTVL.

CDR3 DNA sequence: TGTGCCAGCAGCTCCCAGGTGGGAAACACCGGGGAGCTGTTTTTT. It yields the protein CASSSQVGNTGELFF. The rearrangement links TRBV7-2 to TRBJ2-2; D ambiguous. The CDR3 length is 15 residues. V dropped 4 bases and J dropped 2 bases, with 11 bases sitting between them. CDR1 SGHTA and CDR2 FQGNSA come from the germline V gene.

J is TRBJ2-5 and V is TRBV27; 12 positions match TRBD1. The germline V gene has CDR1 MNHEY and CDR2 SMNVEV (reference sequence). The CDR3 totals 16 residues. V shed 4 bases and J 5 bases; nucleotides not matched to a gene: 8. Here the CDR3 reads CASSYSGTGGRETQYF. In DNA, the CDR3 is TGTGCCAGCAGTTACTCCGGGACAGGGGGCAGGGAGACCCAGTACTTC.

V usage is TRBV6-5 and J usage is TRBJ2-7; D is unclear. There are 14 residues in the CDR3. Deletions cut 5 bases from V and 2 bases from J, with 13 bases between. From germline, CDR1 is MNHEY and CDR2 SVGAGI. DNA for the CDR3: TGTGCCAGCAGTAGCTTATCGGCTCCCTACGAGCAGTACTTC. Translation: CASSSLSAPYEQYF.

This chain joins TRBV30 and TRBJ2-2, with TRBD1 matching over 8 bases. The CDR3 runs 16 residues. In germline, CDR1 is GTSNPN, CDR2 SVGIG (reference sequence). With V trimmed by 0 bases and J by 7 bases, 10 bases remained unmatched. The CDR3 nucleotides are TGTGCCTGGAGTGTAGGTGGACAGGGTGTCGGCGGGGAGCTGTTTTTT. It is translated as CAWSVGGQGVGGELFF.

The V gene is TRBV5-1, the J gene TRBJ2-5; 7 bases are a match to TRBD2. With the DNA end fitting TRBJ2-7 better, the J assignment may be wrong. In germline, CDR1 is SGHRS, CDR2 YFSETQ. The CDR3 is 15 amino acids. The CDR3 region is CASSLAGTNSYEQYF. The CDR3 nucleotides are TGCGCCAGCAGCTTGGCGGGGACTAATAGCTACGAGCAGTACTTC.

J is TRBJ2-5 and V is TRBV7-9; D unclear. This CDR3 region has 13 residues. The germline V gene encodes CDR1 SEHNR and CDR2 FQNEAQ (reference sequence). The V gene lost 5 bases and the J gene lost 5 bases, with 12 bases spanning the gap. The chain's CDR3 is CASSPPVAETQYF. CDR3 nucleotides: TGTGCCAGCAGCCCCCCGGTGGCGGAGACCCAGTACTTC.

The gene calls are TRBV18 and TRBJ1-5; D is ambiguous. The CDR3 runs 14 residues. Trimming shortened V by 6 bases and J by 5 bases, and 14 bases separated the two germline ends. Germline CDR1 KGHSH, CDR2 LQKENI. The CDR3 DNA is TGTGCCAGCTCCCAGCGACAAGGTTATCAGCCCCAGCATTTT. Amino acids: CASSQRQGYQPQHF. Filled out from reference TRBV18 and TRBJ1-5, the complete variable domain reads NAGVMQNPRHLVRRRGQEARLRCSPMKGHSHVYWYRQLPEEGLKFMVYLQKENIIDESGMPKERFSAEFPKEGPSILRIQQVVRGDSAAYFCASSQRQGYQPQHFGDGTRLSIL.

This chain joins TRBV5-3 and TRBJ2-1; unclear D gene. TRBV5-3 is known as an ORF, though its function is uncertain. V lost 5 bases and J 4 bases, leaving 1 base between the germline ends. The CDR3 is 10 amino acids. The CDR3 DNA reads TGTGCCAGAAGTTACAATGAGCAGTTCTTC. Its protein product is CARSYNEQFF.

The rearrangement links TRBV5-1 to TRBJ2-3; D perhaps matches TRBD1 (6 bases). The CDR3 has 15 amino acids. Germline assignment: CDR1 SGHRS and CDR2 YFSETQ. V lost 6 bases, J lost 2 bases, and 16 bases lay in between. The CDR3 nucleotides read TGCGCCAGCAACTCCAGGGGCGATCCCACAGATACGCAGTATTTT. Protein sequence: CASNSRGDPTDTQYF.

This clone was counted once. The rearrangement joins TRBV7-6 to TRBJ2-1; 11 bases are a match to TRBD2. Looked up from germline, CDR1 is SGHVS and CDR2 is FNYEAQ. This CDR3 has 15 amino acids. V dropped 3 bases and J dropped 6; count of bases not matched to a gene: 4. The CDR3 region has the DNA TGTGCCAGCAGCTTTGGTAGCGGGAGGGCCAATGAGCAGTTCTTC. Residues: CASSFGSGRANEQFF.

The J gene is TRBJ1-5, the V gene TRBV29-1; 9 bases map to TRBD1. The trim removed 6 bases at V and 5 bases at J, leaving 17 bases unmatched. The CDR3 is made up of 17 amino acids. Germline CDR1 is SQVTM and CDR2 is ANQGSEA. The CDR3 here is CSVVIGTGHLGDQPQHF. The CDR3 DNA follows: TGCAGCGTCGTAATTGGGACAGGGCATTTGGGGGATCAGCCCCAGCATTTT.

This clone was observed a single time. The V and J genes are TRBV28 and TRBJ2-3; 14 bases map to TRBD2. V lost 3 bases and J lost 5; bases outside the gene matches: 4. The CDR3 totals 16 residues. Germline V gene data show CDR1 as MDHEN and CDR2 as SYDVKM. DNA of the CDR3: TGTGCCAGCAGTTTCCAGGGACTAGCGGGAGAAGATACGCAGTATTTT. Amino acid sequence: CASSFQGLAGEDTQYF.

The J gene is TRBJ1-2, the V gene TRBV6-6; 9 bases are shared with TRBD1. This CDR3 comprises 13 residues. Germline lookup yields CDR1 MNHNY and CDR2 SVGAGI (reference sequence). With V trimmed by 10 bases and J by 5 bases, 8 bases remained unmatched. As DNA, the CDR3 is TGTGCCACAAGACAGGGGGAAGGGTATGGCTACACCTTC. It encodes CATRQGEGYGYTF.

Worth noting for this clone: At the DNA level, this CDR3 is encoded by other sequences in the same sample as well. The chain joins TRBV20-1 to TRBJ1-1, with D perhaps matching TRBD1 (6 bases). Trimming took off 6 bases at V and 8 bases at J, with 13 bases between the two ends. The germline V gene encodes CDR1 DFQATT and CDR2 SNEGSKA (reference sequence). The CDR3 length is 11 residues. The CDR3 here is CSATTGTEAFF. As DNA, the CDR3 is TGCAGTGCCACCACAGGGACCGAAGCTTTCTTT.

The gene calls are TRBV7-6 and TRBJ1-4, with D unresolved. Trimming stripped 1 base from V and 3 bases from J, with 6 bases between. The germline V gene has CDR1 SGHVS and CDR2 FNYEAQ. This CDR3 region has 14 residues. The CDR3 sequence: CASSLGVANEKLFF. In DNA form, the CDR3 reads TGTGCCAGCAGCTTAGGGGTTGCTAATGAAAAACTGTTTTTT.

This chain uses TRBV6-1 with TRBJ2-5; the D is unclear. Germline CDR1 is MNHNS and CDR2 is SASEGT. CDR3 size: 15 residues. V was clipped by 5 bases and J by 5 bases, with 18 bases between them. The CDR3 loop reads CASSSTPLTRETQYF. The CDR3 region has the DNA TGTGCCAGCAGTTCTACACCCCTAACGCGGGAGACCCAGTACTTC.

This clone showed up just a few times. The CDR3 sequence is CASTRTSGSGNEQFF. The CDR3 region has the DNA TGTGCCAGCACCCGGACTAGCGGGAGTGGAAATGAGCAGTTCTTC. The V call is TRBV27, the J call TRBJ2-1; 13 nucleotides line up with TRBD2. V was clipped by 7 bases and J by 7 bases; unmatched bases: 7. In germline, CDR1 is MNHEY, CDR2 SMNVEV (reference sequence). This CDR3 contains 15 residues.

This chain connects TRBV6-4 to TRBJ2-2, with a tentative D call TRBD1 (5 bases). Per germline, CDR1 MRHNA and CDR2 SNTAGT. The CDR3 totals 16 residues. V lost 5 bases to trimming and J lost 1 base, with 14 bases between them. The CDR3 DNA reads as TGTGCCAGCAGTATGCAGGGTTCGGTGAACACCGGGGAGCTGTTTTTT. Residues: CASSMQGSVNTGELFF.

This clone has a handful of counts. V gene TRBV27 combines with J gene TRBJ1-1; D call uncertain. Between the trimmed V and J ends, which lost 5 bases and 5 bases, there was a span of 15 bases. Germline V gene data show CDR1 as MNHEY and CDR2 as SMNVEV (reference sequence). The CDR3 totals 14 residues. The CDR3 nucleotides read TGTGCCAGCAGTCCTAGGACCTTGGGGACTGAAGCTTTCTTT. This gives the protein CASSPRTLGTEAFF.

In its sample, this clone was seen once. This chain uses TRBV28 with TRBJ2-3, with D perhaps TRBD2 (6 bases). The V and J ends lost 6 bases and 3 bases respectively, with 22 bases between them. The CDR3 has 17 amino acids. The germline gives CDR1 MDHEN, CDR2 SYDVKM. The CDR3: CASSWGFLRDGTDTQYF. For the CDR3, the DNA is TGTGCCAGCAGCTGGGGCTTCCTGCGGGATGGTACAGATACGCAGTATTTT.

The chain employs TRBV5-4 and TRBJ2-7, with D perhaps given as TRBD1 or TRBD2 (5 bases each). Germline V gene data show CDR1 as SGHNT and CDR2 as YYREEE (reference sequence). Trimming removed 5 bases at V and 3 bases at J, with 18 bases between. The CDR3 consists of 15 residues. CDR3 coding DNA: TGTGCCAGCAGAGGGAGAGGGAGAGGGGTCTACGAGCAGTACTTC. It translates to CASRGRGRGVYEQYF.

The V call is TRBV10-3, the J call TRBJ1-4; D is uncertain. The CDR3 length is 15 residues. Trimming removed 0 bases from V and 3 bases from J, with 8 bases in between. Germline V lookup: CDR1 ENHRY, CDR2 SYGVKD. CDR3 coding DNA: TGTGCCATCAGTGAGTCCGGCAGTTCTAATGAAAAACTGTTTTTT. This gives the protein CAISESGSSNEKLFF.

The CDR3 nucleotides are TGTGCCAGCAGCTTAGGCACATCGTCTTACGCCCTCTATGGCTACACCTTC. Its protein product is CASSLGTSSYALYGYTF. This chain links TRBV7-9 with TRBJ1-2; no clear D. The CDR3 contains 17 residues. CDR1 is SEHNR, CDR2 FQNEAQ, per germline (reference sequence). The germline V and J ends were trimmed by 1 base and 4 bases, with 19 bases remaining between them. Filled out from reference TRBV7-9 and TRBJ1-2, the complete variable domain reads DTGVSQNPRHKITKRGQNVTFRCDPISEHNRLYWYRQTLGQGPEFLTYFQNEAQLEKSRLLSDRFSAERPKGSFSTLEIQRTEQGDSAMYLCASSLGTSSYALYGYTFGSGTRLTVV.

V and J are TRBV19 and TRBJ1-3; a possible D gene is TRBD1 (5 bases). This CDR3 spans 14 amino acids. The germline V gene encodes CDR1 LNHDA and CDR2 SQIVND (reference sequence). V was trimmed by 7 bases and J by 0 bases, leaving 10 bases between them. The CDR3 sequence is CASNGGPSGNTIYF. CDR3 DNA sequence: TGTGCCAGTAACGGGGGTCCCTCTGGAAACACCATATATTTT.

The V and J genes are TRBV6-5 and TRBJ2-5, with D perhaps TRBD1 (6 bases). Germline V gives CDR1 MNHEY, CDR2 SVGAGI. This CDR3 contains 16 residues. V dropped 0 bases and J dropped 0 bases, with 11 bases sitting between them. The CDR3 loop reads CASSYSDSVYQETQYF. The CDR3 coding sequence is TGTGCCAGCAGTTACTCGGACAGCGTGTACCAAGAGACCCAGTACTTC.

DNA of the CDR3: TGCGCCAGCAGCCTGAGGGGAGAGACCCAGTACTTC. As protein: CASSLRGETQYF. This sequence joins TRBV5-1 and TRBJ2-5; either TRBD1 or TRBD2 may supply D (5 bases each). Trimming cost V 4 bases and J 4 bases, with 8 bases left between them. The CDR3 loop spans 12 amino acids. In germline, CDR1 is SGHRS, CDR2 YFSETQ.

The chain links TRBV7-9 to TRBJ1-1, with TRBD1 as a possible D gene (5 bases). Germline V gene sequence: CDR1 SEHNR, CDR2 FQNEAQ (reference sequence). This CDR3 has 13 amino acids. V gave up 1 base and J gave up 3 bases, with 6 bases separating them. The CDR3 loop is CASSLVGDTEAFF. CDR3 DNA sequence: TGTGCCAGCAGCTTAGTGGGGGACACTGAAGCTTTCTTT.

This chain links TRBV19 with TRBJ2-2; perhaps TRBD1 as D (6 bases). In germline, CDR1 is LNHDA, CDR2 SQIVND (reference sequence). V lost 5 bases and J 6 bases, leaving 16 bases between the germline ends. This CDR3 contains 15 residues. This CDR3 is CASSPLGGLAGELFF. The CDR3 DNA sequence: TGTGCCAGTAGTCCCCTAGGGGGATTGGCCGGGGAGCTGTTTTTT.